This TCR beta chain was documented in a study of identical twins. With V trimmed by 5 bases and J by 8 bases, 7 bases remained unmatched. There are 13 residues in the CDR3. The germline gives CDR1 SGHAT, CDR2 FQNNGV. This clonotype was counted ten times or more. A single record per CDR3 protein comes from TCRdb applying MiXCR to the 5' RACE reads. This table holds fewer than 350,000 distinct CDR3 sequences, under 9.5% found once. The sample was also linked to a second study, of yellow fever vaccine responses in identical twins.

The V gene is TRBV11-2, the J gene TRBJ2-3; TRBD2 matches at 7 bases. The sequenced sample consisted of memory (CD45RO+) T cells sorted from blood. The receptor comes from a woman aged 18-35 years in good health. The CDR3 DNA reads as TGTGCCAGCAGCCCCGGGGGGAGGACTACGCAGTATTTT. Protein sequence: CASSPGGRTTQYF. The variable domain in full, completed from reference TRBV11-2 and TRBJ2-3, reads EAGVAQSPRYKIIEKRQSVAFWCNPISGHATLYWYQQILGQGPKLLIQFQNNGVVDDSQLPKDRFSAERLKGVDSTLKIQPAKLEDSAVYLCASSPGGRTTQYFGPGTRLTVL.